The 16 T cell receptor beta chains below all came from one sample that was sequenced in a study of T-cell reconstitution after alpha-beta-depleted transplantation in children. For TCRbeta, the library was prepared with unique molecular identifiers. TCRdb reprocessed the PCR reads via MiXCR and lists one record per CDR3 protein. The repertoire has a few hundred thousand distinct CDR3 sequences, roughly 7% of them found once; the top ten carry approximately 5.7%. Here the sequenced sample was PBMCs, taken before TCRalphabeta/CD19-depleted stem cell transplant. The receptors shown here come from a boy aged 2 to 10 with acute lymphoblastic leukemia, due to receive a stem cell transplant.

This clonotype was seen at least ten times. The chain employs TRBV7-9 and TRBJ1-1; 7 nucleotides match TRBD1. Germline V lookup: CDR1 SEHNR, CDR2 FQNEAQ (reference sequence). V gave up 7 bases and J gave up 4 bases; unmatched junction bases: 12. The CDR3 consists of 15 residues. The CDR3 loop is CASTWDSSRGTEAFF. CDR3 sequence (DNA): TGTGCCAGCACCTGGGACAGTTCTAGGGGCACTGAAGCTTTCTTT. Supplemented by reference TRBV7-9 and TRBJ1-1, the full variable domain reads DTGVSQNPRHKITKRGQNVTFRCDPISEHNRLYWYRQTLGQGPEFLTYFQNEAQLEKSRLLSDRFSAERPKGSFSTLEIQRTEQGDSAMYLCASTWDSSRGTEAFFGQGTRLTVV.

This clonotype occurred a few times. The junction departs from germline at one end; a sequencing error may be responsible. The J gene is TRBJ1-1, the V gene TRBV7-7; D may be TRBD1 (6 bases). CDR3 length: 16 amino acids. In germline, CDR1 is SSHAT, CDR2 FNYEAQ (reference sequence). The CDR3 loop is CASSPIYPGHRLSFFF. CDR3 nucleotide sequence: TGTGCTAGCAGCCCAATTTACCCGGGACACCGTTTGAGCTTTTTTTTT.

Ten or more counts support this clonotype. The CDR3 is CASSAGTSGYNEQFF. The CDR3 nucleotides read TGTGCCAGCAGCGCCGGGACTAGCGGCTACAATGAGCAGTTCTTC. J is TRBJ2-1 and V is TRBV11-2, with TRBD2 identical over 11 bases. Germline assignment: CDR1 SGHAT and CDR2 FQNNGV. V lost 5 bases to trimming and J lost 3 bases; unmatched junction nucleotides: 3. CDR3 length: 15 residues.

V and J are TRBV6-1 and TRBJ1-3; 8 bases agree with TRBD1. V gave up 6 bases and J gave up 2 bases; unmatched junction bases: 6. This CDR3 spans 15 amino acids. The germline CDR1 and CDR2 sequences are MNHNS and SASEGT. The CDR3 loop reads CASSPDRGTGNTIYF. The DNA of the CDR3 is TGTGCCAGCAGCCCTGACAGGGGAACTGGAAACACCATATATTTT.

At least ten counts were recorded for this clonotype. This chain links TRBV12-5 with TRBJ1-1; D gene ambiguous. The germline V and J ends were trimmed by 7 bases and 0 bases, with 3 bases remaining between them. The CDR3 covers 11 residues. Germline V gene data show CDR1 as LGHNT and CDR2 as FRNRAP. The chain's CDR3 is CASALNTEAFF. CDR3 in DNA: TGTGCTAGTGCCTTGAACACTGAAGCTTTCTTT.

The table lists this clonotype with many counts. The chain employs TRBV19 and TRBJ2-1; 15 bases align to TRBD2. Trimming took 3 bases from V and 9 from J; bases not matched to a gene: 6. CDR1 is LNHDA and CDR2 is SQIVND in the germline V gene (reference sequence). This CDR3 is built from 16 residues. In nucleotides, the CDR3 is TGTGCCAGTAGTATTGGACTAGCGGGGGGGATTAGTGAGCAGTTCTTC. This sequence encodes CASSIGLAGGISEQFF.

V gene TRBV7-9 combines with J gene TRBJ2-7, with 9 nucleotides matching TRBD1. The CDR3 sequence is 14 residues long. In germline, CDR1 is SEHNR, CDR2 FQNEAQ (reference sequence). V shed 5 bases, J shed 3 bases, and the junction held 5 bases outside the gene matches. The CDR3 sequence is CASSNLGQGYEQYF. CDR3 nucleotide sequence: TGTGCCAGCAGCAACTTGGGACAGGGCTACGAGCAGTACTTC.

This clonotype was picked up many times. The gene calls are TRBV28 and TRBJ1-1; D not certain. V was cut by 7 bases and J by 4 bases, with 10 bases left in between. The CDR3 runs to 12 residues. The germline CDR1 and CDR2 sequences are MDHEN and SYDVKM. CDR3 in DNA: TGTGCCAGCAATTATGGCAGCACTGAAGCTTTCTTT. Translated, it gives CASNYGSTEAFF.

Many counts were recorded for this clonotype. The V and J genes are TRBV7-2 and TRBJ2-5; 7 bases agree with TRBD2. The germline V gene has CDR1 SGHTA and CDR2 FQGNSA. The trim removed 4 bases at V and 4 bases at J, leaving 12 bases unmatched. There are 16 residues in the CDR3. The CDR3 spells CASSSLRSGGGETQYF. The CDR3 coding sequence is TGTGCCAGCAGCTCCCTAAGGTCTGGCGGGGGAGAGACCCAGTACTTC.

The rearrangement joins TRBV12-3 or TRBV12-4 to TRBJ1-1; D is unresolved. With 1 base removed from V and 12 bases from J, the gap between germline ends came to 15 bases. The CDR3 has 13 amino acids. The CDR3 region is CASSLEVTTRTFF. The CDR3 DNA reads TGTGCCAGCAGTTTAGAAGTGACTACAAGAACTTTCTTT.

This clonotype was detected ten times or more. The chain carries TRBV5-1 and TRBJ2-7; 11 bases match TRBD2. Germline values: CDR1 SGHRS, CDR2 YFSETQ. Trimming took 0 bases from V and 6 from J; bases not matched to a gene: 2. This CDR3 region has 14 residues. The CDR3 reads CASSLVTSGSEQYF. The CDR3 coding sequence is TGCGCCAGCAGCTTGGTCACTAGCGGGAGCGAGCAGTACTTC.

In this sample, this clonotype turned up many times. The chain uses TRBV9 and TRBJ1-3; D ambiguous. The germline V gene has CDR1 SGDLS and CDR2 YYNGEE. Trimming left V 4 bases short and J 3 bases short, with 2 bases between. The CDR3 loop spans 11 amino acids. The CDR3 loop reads CASSFGNTIYF. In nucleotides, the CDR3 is TGTGCCAGCAGCTTTGGAAACACCATATATTTT. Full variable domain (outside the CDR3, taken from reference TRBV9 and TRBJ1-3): DSGVTQTPKHLITATGQRVTLRCSPRSGDLSVYWYQQSLDQGLQFLIQYYNGEERAKGNILERFSAQQFPDLHSELNLSSLELGDSALYFCASSFGNTIYFGEGSWLTVV.

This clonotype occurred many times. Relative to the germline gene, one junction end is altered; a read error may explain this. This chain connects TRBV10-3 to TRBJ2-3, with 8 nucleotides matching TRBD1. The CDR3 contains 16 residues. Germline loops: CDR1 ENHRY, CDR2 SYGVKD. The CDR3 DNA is TGTGCCATTAGTGAGGGACAGGCGCTATCCACAGATACGCAGTATTTT. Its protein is CAISEGQALSTDTQYF.

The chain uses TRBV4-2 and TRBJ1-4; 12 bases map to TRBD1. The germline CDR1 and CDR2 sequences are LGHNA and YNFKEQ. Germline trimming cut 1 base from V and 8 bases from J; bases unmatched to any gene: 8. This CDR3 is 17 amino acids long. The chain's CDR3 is CASSQVGTGGAGEKLFF. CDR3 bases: TGTGCCAGCAGCCAAGTCGGGACAGGGGGCGCGGGAGAAAAACTGTTTTTT.

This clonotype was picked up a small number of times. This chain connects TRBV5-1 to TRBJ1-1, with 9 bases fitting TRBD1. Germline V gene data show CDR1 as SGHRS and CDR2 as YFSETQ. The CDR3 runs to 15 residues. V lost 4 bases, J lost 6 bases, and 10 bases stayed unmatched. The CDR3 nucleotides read TGCGCCAGCAGCCTAACAGGGGGCATCGGTGCTGAAGCTTTCTTT. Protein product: CASSLTGGIGAEAFF.

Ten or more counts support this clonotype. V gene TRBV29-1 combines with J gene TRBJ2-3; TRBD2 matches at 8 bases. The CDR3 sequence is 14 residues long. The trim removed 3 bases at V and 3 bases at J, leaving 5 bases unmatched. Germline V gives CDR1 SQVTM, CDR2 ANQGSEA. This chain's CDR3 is CSVEKAGVTDTQYF. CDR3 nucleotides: TGCAGCGTTGAGAAAGCGGGAGTAACAGATACGCAGTATTTT.